The 5 T cell receptor beta chains reported below all come from one sample, sequenced in a study of blood T cell repertoires in COVID-19. Produced via immunoSEQ multiplex PCR; TCRdb's table is partial and in-frame only. Counted here are approximately 120,000 clones, about four fifths occurring once; the ten biggest clones make up 12%. Sequencing input: peripheral blood. All receptors come from a man in his fifties or sixties with acute or convalescent COVID-19.

The table lists this clone with a count of one. The chain couples TRBV27 to TRBJ1-5, with a possible D match to TRBD1 (5 bases). V was cut by 6 bases and J by 0 bases, with 9 bases left in between. The CDR3 spans 14 residues. The germline gives CDR1 MNHEY, CDR2 SMNVEV (reference sequence). DNA for the CDR3: TGTGCCAGCAGGGCGGGACTTAGCAATCAGCCCCAGCATTTT. Encoded protein: CASRAGLSNQPQHF.

This clone was detected only a few times. The V and J genes are TRBV18 and TRBJ2-2; 7 bases agree with TRBD1. V was pared by 9 bases and J by 10 bases, with 11 bases of the junction left unmatched. This CDR3 has 13 amino acids. The germline CDR1 and CDR2 sequences are KGHSH and LQKENI. As DNA, the CDR3 is TGTGCCAGTCGAAGACAGGGAACTGCGGAGCTGTTTTTT. Translating it yields CASRRQGTAELFF.

The chain joins TRBV28 to TRBJ1-1, with 12 nucleotides matching TRBD1. The junction had 14 bases not matched to a gene; V was cut back by 7 bases and J by 5 bases. Germline CDR1 reads MDHEN; CDR2 reads SYDVKM. There are 17 residues in the CDR3. CDR3 amino acids: CASTITGTGGAGTEAFF. Here the CDR3 DNA reads TGTGCCAGCACCATCACCGGGACAGGGGGCGCCGGGACTGAAGCTTTCTTT.

This clone was found once. This chain joins TRBV19 and TRBJ1-4, with 10 positions matching TRBD1. The germline CDR1 and CDR2 sequences are LNHDA and SQIVND (reference sequence). Germline trimming cut 10 bases from V and 0 bases from J; bases unmatched to any gene: 8. The CDR3 has 16 amino acids. CDR3 loop: CATSDRGTPTNEKLFF. The CDR3 DNA sequence: TGTGCCACCTCGGACAGGGGGACACCAACTAATGAAAAACTGTTTTTT.

This chain uses TRBV11-2 with TRBJ2-1; 7 bases agree with TRBD2. V lost 5 bases, J lost 11 bases, and 18 bases stayed unmatched. The CDR3 runs 16 residues. CDR1 SGHAT and CDR2 FQNNGV come from the germline V gene. The CDR3 here is CASSRTPSGREGKQFF. CDR3 DNA: TGTGCCAGCAGCCGCACCCCTAGCGGACGCGAGGGCAAGCAGTTCTTC.